This entry lists 5 T cell receptor beta chains sequenced from one sample in a study of beta chain features in type 1 diabetes. Sequenced material consisted of expressed TCRB transcripts (all of the isolated RNA was reverse transcribed). Data came from immunoSEQ multiplex PCR; TCRdb stores just in-frame clones and leaves some out. The table has around 340,000 clones, 6.5% to 10% seen once. The sample consisted of central memory CD4+ T cells from blood. Every receptor here comes from a woman in her late teens or twenties in good health.

This clone has a handful of counts. The chain joins TRBV5-4 to TRBJ2-1; TRBD1 matches 8 bases. Germline-derived CDR1 and CDR2 are SGHNT and YYREEE (reference sequence). CDR3 length: 14 residues. Trimming removed 2 bases from V and 7 bases from J; junction bases left unmatched: 5. CDR3 sequence: CASSFPGGENEQFF. The CDR3 coding sequence is TGTGCCAGCAGCTTTCCAGGGGGCGAGAATGAGCAGTTCTTC.

This clone was detected only a few times. The CDR3 coding sequence is TGTGCCAGCAGTTGGCGGGAGAGCACAGATACGCAGTATTTT. This sequence encodes CASSWRESTDTQYF. V and J are TRBV27 and TRBJ2-3; TRBD2 matches 7 bases. Losses at the gene ends were 4 bases for V and 0 bases for J; bases not matched to a gene: 1. Germline V lookup: CDR1 MNHEY, CDR2 SMNVEV (reference sequence). The CDR3 consists of 14 residues.

A few counts support this clone. The chain combines TRBV9 with TRBJ2-2; 8 nucleotides agree with TRBD1. The V gene end was trimmed by 3 bases and the J gene end by 3 bases; junction bases not matched to a gene: 7. Germline V gene lookup returns CDR1 SGDLS and CDR2 YYNGEE. This CDR3 has 16 residues. The CDR3 here is CASSARQGIDTGELFF. CDR3 bases: TGTGCCAGCAGCGCCCGACAGGGGATCGACACCGGGGAGCTGTTTTTT.

At least ten counts were recorded for this clone. The chain recombines TRBV5-4 with TRBJ2-7; 9 nucleotides match TRBD1. V dropped 4 bases and J dropped 2; count of bases not matched to a gene: 10. This CDR3 is built from 16 residues. Germline loops: CDR1 SGHNT, CDR2 YYREEE (reference sequence). CDR3 DNA sequence: TGTGCCAGCAGCCCGACGGTGAGACAGGGGGCCTACGAGCAGTACTTC. Its protein product is CASSPTVRQGAYEQYF.

The rearrangement uses TRBV4-2 and TRBJ2-2, with D possibly matching TRBD1 (5 bases). The V gene's germline CDR1 is LGHNA and CDR2 YNFKEQ. This CDR3 has 17 residues. The ends were cut back, 0 bases at V and 0 bases at J, with 11 bases in the middle. As DNA, the CDR3 is TGTGCCAGCAGCCAAGAATGGGGCCAAACGAACACCGGGGAGCTGTTTTTT. Its protein product is CASSQEWGQTNTGELFF.